A single sample is the source of the 3 T cell receptor beta chains below, sequenced in a study of T cells after yellow fever vaccination. TCRdb re-called the 5' RACE reads with MiXCR, one entry per CDR3 protein. The table has 450,000 to 650,000 distinct CDR3 sequences, approximately 13% seen once. The source material was PBMCs, sampled on the day of the yellow fever booster vaccination. The source of these receptors is a young man who received the YFV17D yellow fever vaccine.

This clonotype was picked up a small number of times. This chain connects TRBV7-9 to TRBJ2-7, with D uncertain. The germline V gene has CDR1 SEHNR and CDR2 FQNEAQ (reference sequence). The CDR3 length is 14 residues. Trimming cost V 0 bases and J 2 bases, with 8 bases left between them. CDR3 DNA sequence: TGTGCCAGCAGCTTAGCGGAAGCGACCTACGAGCAGTACTTC. As protein: CASSLAEATYEQYF.

The V gene is TRBV7-8, the J gene TRBJ2-1, with 13 nucleotides matching TRBD2. J gave up 8 bases and V 10 bases, and 8 bases lay outside the gene matches. The CDR3 loop spans 14 amino acids. From germline, CDR1 is SGHVS and CDR2 FQNEAQ. The CDR3 bases are TGTGCCACTACCGGGACTAGCGGGAACTATGAGCAGTTCTTC. It codes for CATTGTSGNYEQFF.

This clonotype has more than one count but fewer than ten. The gene calls are TRBV25-1 and TRBJ2-1; 9 positions agree with TRBD2. Germline-derived CDR1 and CDR2 are MGHDK and SYGVNS. J lost 15 bases, V lost 2 bases, and 17 bases had no gene match. The CDR3 totals 16 residues. CDR3 in DNA: TGTGCCAGCAGTGAACTCGGTGAAGGTTCGCTAGCGGGAACGTTCTTC. Translated, it gives CASSELGEGSLAGTFF.